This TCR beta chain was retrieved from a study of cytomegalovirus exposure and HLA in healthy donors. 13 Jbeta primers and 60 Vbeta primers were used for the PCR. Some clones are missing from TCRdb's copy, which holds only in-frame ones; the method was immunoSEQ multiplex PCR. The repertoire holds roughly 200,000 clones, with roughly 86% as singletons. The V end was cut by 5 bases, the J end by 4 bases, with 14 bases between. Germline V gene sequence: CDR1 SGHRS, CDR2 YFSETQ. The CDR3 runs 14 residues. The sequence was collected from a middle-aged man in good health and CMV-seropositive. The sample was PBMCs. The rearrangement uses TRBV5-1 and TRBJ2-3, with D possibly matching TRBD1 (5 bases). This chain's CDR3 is CASRLSPGPDTQYF. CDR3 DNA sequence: TGCGCCAGCAGGCTTTCCCCAGGGCCAGATACGCAGTATTTT.